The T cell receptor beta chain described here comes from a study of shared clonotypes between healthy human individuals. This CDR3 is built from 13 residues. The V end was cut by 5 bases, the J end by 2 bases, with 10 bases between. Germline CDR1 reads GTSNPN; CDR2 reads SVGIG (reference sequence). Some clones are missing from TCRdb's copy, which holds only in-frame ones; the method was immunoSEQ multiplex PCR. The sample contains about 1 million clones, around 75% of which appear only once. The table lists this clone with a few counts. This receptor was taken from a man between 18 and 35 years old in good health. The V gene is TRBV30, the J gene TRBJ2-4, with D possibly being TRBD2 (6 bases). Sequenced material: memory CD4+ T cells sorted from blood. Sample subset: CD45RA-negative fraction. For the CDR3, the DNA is TGTGCCTGGGCTGGAGGGACCAAAAACATTCAGTACTTC. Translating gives CAWAGGTKNIQYF.